Following are 22 T cell receptor beta chains from one sample sequenced in a study of lymphopenia after photon versus proton radiotherapy. Clones were sequenced by immunoSEQ multiplex PCR, and TCRdb holds only the in-frame ones, with some missing. The sample shows 55,000 to 85,000 clones, 80% to 95% of them seen only once. Sequenced material: peripheral blood, taken from a patient treated with photon-based radiotherapy. Receptors originate from a woman aged 40-49 years with cholangiocarcinoma.

The V call is TRBV14, the J call TRBJ2-2, with D uncertain. Germline V lookup: CDR1 SGHDN, CDR2 FVKESK. Trimming removed 4 bases from V and 6 bases from J, with 6 bases in between. CDR3 length equals 12 residues. CDR3 coding DNA: TGTGCCAGCAGCCCCCTAGCCGGGGAGCTGTTTTTT. It translates to CASSPLAGELFF.

This rearrangement joins TRBV6-4 to TRBJ1-2; 10 bases map to TRBD1. The junction had 3 bases not matched to a gene; V was cut back by 5 bases and J by 6 bases. The CDR3 sequence is 13 residues long. The germline V gene has CDR1 MRHNA and CDR2 SNTAGT. Here the CDR3 reads CASSTGQGDGYTF. The CDR3 DNA follows: TGTGCCAGCAGTACCGGACAGGGGGATGGCTACACCTTC.

This clone has only one observation. This chain uses TRBV19 with TRBJ2-5, with 9 bases aligning to TRBD2. The length of the CDR3 is 13 residues. The J segment lost 3 bases and the V segment lost 4 bases, leaving 0 bases of the junction unmatched. From germline, CDR1 is LNHDA and CDR2 SQIVND (reference sequence). The CDR3 nucleotides are TGTGCCAGTAGTAGACTAGCGGAAGAGACCCAGTACTTC. As protein: CASSRLAEETQYF.

The J gene is TRBJ2-2, the V gene TRBV5-1; TRBD2 agrees at 11 bases. The CDR3 consists of 16 residues. V was clipped by 4 bases and J by 2 bases; unmatched bases: 4. CDR1 and CDR2 from the germline V gene are SGHRS and YFSETQ. CDR3 bases: TGCGCCAGCAGCGCCGGGACTAGCGGTAACACCGGGGAGCTGTTTTTT. Translating it yields CASSAGTSGNTGELFF.

This rearrangement joins TRBV9 to TRBJ2-1; D might be TRBD1 or TRBD2, each matching 5 bases. There are 13 residues in the CDR3. V dropped 3 bases and J dropped 7 bases, with 11 bases sitting between them. In germline, CDR1 is SGDLS, CDR2 YYNGEE. CDR3 in DNA: TGTGCCAGCAGCGACATTGAGGGGAATGAGCAGTTCTTC. Its translation: CASSDIEGNEQFF.

The chain uses TRBV4-2 and TRBJ1-2; 7 nucleotides line up with TRBD1. The CDR3 consists of 16 residues. From germline, CDR1 is LGHNA and CDR2 YNFKEQ. V lost 2 bases, J lost 2 bases, and 8 bases stayed unmatched. The CDR3 sequence is CASSQPMQGVNYGYTF. The CDR3 coding sequence is TGTGCCAGCAGCCAACCGATGCAGGGGGTCAACTATGGCTACACCTTC.

The chain links TRBV29-1 to TRBJ2-3; 8 bases match TRBD1. This CDR3 has 14 amino acids. Germline V gene lookup returns CDR1 SQVTM and CDR2 ANQGSEA. Losses at the gene ends were 4 bases for V and 1 base for J; bases not matched to a gene: 4. The CDR3 reads CSVGTGTGTDTQYF. The CDR3 region has the DNA TGCAGCGTTGGGACAGGGACAGGCACAGATACGCAGTATTTT.

This clone was observed a few times. The V gene is TRBV7-3, the J gene TRBJ1-5; 7 positions agree with TRBD1. V was pared by 4 bases and J by 5 bases, with 8 bases of the junction left unmatched. The CDR3 length is 15 residues. Germline lookup yields CDR1 SGHTA and CDR2 FQGTGA. The CDR3 DNA follows: TGTGCCAGCAGCTCCCCACAGGGGTTCGATCAGCCCCAGCATTTT. Translation: CASSSPQGFDQPQHF.

DNA for the CDR3: TGTGCCAGCAGACAAGACGTCCAAGAGACCCAGTACTTC. The encoded protein is CASRQDVQETQYF. V and J are TRBV25-1 and TRBJ2-5; no clear D. V was trimmed by 6 bases and J by 1 base, leaving 9 bases between them. CDR3 length equals 13 residues. Germline CDR1 reads MGHDK; CDR2 reads SYGVNS.

J is TRBJ1-1 and V is TRBV5-4; D is possibly TRBD1 (6 bases). V shed 2 bases and J shed 0 bases, with 11 bases lying between them. CDR3 size: 15 residues. Germline V gene lookup returns CDR1 SGHNT and CDR2 YYREEE (reference sequence). CDR3 amino acids: CASSFGQHMNTEAFF. CDR3 in DNA: TGTGCCAGCAGCTTCGGACAGCACATGAACACTGAAGCTTTCTTT.

The chain recombines TRBV7-8 with TRBJ2-5; D remains unclear. Germline assignment: CDR1 SGHVS and CDR2 FQNEAQ. The length of the CDR3 is 13 residues. V lost 1 base to trimming and J lost 7 bases, with 10 bases between them. The CDR3 region is CASSLGVGGTQYF. The CDR3 nucleotides read TGTGCCAGCAGCTTAGGGGTGGGTGGGACCCAGTACTTC.

The V and J genes are TRBV19 and TRBJ1-2; D gene unclear. V was clipped by 2 bases and J by 5 bases, with 15 bases between them. Germline lookup yields CDR1 LNHDA and CDR2 SQIVND (reference sequence). This CDR3 region has 15 residues. CDR3 sequence (DNA): TGTGCCAGTAGTATAAGGTCGCAGGTAGATTATGGCTACACCTTC. Translation gives CASSIRSQVDYGYTF.

The chain joins TRBV5-8 to TRBJ2-7; D is uncertain. The CDR3 contains 10 residues. Per the germline V gene, CDR1 is SGHTS and CDR2 is YDEGEE. Trimming took 7 bases from V and 2 from J, leaving 4 bases between them. The CDR3 reads CASRAYEQYF. The CDR3 nucleotides are TGTGCCAGCCGAGCCTACGAGCAGTACTTC.

The chain links TRBV14 to TRBJ2-3, with a weak D call TRBD1 (5 bases). CDR1 and CDR2 from the germline V gene are SGHDN and FVKESK. The CDR3 is 17 residues long. Trimming pared 0 bases from V and 1 base from J, leaving 14 bases between. As DNA, the CDR3 is TGTGCCAGCAGCCAAGATAATACAGGCCCACGCACAGATACGCAGTATTTT. It is translated as CASSQDNTGPRTDTQYF.

J is TRBJ2-3 and V is TRBV6-5, with 7 bases identical to TRBD1. The V gene's germline CDR1 is MNHEY and CDR2 SVGAGI. The CDR3 spans 15 residues. The trim removed 5 bases at V and 4 bases at J, leaving 9 bases unmatched. The CDR3 reads CASSRDSLNADTQYF. DNA for the CDR3: TGTGCCAGCAGTCGGGACAGCCTAAACGCAGATACGCAGTATTTT.

This chain joins TRBV5-1 and TRBJ2-7, with D unclear. V shed 1 base and J shed 6 bases, with 8 bases lying between them. CDR1 is SGHRS and CDR2 is YFSETQ in the germline V gene. The CDR3 is 12 residues long. The CDR3: CASSLSGLEQYF. CDR3 sequence (DNA): TGCGCCAGCAGCTTGAGTGGGCTCGAGCAGTACTTC.

This sequence joins TRBV12-5 and TRBJ1-1, with D perhaps matching TRBD1 (5 bases). The germline V gene encodes CDR1 LGHNT and CDR2 FRNRAP. Trimming took 1 base from V and 2 from J, leaving 11 bases between them. This CDR3 contains 15 residues. CDR3 loop: CASGLAGGLNTEAFF. CDR3 nucleotide sequence: TGTGCTAGTGGTTTGGCGGGGGGACTAAACACTGAAGCTTTCTTT.

This chain connects TRBV5-6 to TRBJ2-7; 8 bases agree with TRBD1. V lost 1 base to trimming and J lost 4 bases; unmatched junction nucleotides: 16. This CDR3 is 18 amino acids long. CDR1 is SGHDT, CDR2 YYEEEE, per germline. DNA of the CDR3: TGTGCCAGCAGCTTGAGGGTCCTAACCGGGACAGGTGATTACGAGCAGTACTTC. Amino acid sequence: CASSLRVLTGTGDYEQYF.

The rearrangement links TRBV11-2 to TRBJ2-4, with D possibly matching TRBD2 (5 bases). CDR3 length equals 15 residues. Germline V CDR1 and CDR2: SGHAT, FQNNGV. Trimming shortened V by 5 bases and J by 0 bases, and 11 bases separated the two germline ends. The CDR3 DNA reads as TGTGCCAGCAGCACCGGGATCCTAGCCAAAAACATTCAGTACTTC. It encodes CASSTGILAKNIQYF.

The V and J genes are TRBV9 and TRBJ1-5, with a possible D match to TRBD1 (5 bases). V lost 5 bases, J lost 4 bases, and 19 bases lay in between. The CDR3 has 16 amino acids. The germline V gene has CDR1 SGDLS and CDR2 YYNGEE. CDR3 sequence: CASSAGGPGGNQPQHF. The CDR3 DNA reads TGTGCCAGCAGTGCCGGGGGTCCCGGGGGAAATCAGCCCCAGCATTTT.

The rearrangement links TRBV14 to TRBJ1-2, with D unresolved. The CDR3 is made up of 17 amino acids. V lost 1 base to trimming and J lost 5 bases, with 20 bases between them. Germline V lookup: CDR1 SGHDN, CDR2 FVKESK. The CDR3 DNA sequence: TGTGCCAGCAGCCAAGGTTTTCCCCCGGACTTAGCGTATGGCTACACCTTC. Encoded protein: CASSQGFPPDLAYGYTF.

The CDR3 is CASSLLTAEQYF. The CDR3 coding sequence is TGTGCCAGCAGCTTGTTGACAGCCGAGCAGTACTTC. The rearrangement joins TRBV11-1 to TRBJ2-7, with a possible D match to TRBD1 (5 bases). CDR3 length equals 12 residues. Germline values: CDR1 SGHAT, CDR2 FQDESV (reference sequence). Trimming stripped 3 bases from V and 6 bases from J, with 9 bases between.